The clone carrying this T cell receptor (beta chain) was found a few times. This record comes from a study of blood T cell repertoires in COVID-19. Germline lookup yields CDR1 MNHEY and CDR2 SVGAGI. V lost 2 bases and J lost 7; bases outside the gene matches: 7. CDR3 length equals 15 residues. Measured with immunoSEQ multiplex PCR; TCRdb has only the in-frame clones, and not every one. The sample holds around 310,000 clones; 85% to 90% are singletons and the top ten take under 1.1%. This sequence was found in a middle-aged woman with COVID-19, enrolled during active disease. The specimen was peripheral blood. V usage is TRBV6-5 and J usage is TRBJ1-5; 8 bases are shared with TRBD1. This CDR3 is CASSYDGTGYQPQHF. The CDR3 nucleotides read TGTGCCAGCAGTTACGACGGGACAGGTTACCAGCCCCAGCATTTT.